This T cell receptor beta chain was sequenced in a study of molecular identifiers for immune sequencing clone quantification. The V end lost 0 bases, the J end lost 8 bases, and 8 bases lay between the germline ends. This CDR3 has 13 residues. Germline V gene lookup returns CDR1 MNHEY and CDR2 SVGEGT. This clonotype was observed many times. The antigen is unknown. TCRdb reprocessed the PCR reads via MiXCR and lists one record per CDR3 protein. There are fewer than 45,000 distinct CDR3 sequences in the sample; roughly 20% occur only once, and around 7% lies in the top ten. Study observations and caveats: For effector cells, clones above 20 RNA copies held over 98% of molecules; for naive cells, under 1%.

Sequenced material: naive CD8+ T cells from blood, with Jurkat cell RNA spiked in. Noted subset: FACS-sorted CD8+CD4-CCR7+CD45RA+ naive T cells. The receptor's source is a human donor in good health. Some libraries in this study had Jurkat cell RNA spiked in. The gene calls are TRBV6-2 or TRBV6-3 and TRBJ2-1; D is uncertain. The CDR3 loop reads CASSYSRIYEQFF. The DNA for the CDR3 is TGTGCCAGCAGTTACTCGAGAATCTATGAGCAGTTCTTC.